This TCR beta chain came from a study of CD8+CD57+ T cells in acquired aplastic anemia. Broader study findings: In common between the patients and the controls were some 28 CD8+ CDR3 sequences.

CDR3 and TCR beta VDJ profiling relied on genomic DNA as the template. Each CDR3 protein is one row after TCRdb ran MiXCR on the reads. This sample carries some 190,000 distinct CDR3 sequences, under 55% of them seen once, and the ten largest clones take around 3%. As for this clonotype: Its antigen is unidentified. A junction end diverges from the germline sequence, so it may reflect a read error.

CDR1 SSHAT and CDR2 FNYEAQ come from the germline V gene (reference sequence). The CDR3 covers 13 residues. The chain has TRBV7-7 and TRBJ2-3, with D maybe TRBD2 (5 bases). This receptor was identified in a human donor in good health. The source material was sorted CD4+, CD8+, or CD8+CD57+ T cells (not recorded which) from PBMCs. The CDR3 is CASSFSGTDTQYF. CDR3 nucleotide sequence: TGTGCTAGCAGCTTTAGCGGCACAGATACGCAGTATTTT. The variable domain in full, completed from reference TRBV7-7 and TRBJ2-3, reads GAGVSQSPRYKVTKRGQDVTLRCDPISSHATLYWYQQALGQGPEFLTYFNYEAQPDKSGLPSDRFSAERPEGSISTLTIQRTEQRDSAMYRCASSFSGTDTQYFGPGTRLTVL.